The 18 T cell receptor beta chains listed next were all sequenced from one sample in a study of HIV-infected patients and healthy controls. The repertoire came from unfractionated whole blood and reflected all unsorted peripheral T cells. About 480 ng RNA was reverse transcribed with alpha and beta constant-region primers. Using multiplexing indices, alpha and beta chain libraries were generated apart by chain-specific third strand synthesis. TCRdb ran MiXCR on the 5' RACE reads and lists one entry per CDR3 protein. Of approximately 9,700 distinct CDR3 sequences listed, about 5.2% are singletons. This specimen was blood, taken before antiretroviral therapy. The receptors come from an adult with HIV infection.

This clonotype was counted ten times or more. The CDR3 DNA follows: TGTGCCAGCAGCGGGAGAAGCTCCTACGAGCAGTACTTC. It codes for CASSGRSSYEQYF. This sequence joins TRBV2 and TRBJ2-7; D perhaps matches TRBD2 (6 bases). CDR1 is SNHLY and CDR2 is FYNNEI in the germline V gene. Trimming cost V 6 bases and J 0 bases, with 9 bases left between them. This CDR3 has 13 amino acids.

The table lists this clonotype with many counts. As DNA, the CDR3 is TGCAGCGTTGAAGGAGGCGGCGGGGGAGGGGAGCAGTTCTTC. Its translation is CSVEGGGGGGEQFF. The gene calls are TRBV29-1 and TRBJ2-1; 7 bases map to TRBD2. The CDR3 extends over 14 amino acids. Trimming cost V 1 base and J 10 bases; bases outside gene matches: 10. Per the germline V gene, CDR1 is SQVTM and CDR2 is ANQGSEA.

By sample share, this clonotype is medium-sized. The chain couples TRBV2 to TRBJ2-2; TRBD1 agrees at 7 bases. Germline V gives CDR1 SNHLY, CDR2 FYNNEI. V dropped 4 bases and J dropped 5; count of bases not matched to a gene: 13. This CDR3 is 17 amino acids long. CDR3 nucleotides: TGTGCCAGCAGTGGCCACTCCAGGGGGTCTGGGACCGGGGAGCTGTTTTTT. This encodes CASSGHSRGSGTGELFF.

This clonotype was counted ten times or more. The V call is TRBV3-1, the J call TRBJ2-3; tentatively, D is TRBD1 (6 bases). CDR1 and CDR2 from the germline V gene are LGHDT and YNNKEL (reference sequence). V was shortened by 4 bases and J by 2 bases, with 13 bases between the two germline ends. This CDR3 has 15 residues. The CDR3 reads CASSPRDTYTDTQYF. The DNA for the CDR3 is TGTGCCAGCAGCCCCCGGGACACATACACAGATACGCAGTATTTT.

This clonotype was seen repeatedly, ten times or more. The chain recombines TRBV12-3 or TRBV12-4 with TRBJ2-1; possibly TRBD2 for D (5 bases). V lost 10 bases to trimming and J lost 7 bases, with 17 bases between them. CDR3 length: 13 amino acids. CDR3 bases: TGTGCCACCCTGGCGCGGGCCCTTAATGAGCAGTTCTTC. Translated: CATLARALNEQFF.

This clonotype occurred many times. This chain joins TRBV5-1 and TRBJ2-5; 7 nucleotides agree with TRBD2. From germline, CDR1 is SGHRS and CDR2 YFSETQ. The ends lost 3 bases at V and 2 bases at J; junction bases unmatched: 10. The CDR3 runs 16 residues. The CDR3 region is CASSWGSTSVQETQYF. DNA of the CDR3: TGCGCCAGCAGCTGGGGGTCAACTAGCGTTCAAGAGACCCAGTACTTC.

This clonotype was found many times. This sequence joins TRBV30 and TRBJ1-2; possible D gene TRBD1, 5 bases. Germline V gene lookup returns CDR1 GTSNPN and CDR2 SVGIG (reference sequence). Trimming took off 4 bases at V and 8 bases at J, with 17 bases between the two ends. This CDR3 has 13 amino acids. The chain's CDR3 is CAWTREGIGGYTF. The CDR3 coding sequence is TGTGCCTGGACTCGGGAGGGGATCGGCGGCTACACCTTC.

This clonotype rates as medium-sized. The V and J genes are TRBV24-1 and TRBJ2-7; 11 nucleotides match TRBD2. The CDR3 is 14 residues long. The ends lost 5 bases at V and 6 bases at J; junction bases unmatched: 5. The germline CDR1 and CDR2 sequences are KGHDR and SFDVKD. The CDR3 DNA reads TGTGCCACCAGTGCTACTAGCGGGAGCTCCGAGCAGTACTTC. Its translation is CATSATSGSSEQYF.

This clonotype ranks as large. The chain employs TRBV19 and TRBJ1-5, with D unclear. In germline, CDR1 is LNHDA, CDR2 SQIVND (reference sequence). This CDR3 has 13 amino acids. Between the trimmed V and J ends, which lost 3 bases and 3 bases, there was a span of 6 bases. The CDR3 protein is CASSIAHNQPQHF. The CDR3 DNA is TGTGCCAGTAGTATCGCTCACAATCAGCCCCAGCATTTT.

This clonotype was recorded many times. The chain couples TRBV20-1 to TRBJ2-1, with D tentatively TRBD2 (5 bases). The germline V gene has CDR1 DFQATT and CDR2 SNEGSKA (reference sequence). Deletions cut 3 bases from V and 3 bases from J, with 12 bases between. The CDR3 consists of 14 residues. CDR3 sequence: CSASNPRDYNEQFF. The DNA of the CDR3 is TGCAGTGCTAGTAACCCACGGGACTACAATGAGCAGTTCTTC.

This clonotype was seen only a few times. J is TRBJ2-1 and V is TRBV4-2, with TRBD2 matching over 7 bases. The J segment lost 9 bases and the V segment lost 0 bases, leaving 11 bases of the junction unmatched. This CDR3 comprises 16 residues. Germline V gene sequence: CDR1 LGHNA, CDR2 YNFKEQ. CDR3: CASSQDRLAAPPEQFF. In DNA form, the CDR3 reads TGTGCCAGCAGCCAAGATAGGCTAGCGGCGCCCCCTGAGCAGTTCTTC.

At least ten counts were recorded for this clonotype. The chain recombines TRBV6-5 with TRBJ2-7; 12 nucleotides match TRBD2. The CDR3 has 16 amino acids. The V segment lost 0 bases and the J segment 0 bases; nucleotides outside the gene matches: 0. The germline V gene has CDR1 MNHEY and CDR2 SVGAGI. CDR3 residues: CASSYSTSGSSYEQYF. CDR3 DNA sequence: TGTGCCAGCAGTTACTCGACTAGCGGGAGCTCCTACGAGCAGTACTTC.

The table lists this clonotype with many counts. The DNA of the CDR3 is TGTGCCAGCAGCCCCCCACAAGGTGAAAAACTGTTTTTT. Its translation is CASSPPQGEKLFF. The chain recombines TRBV4-2 with TRBJ1-4; D ambiguous. Trimming took off 4 bases at V and 7 bases at J, with 10 bases between the two ends. The CDR3 loop spans 13 amino acids. CDR1 and CDR2 (germline): LGHNA, YNFKEQ.

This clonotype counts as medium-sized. The CDR3 region has the DNA TGTGCCAGCAGCTTAGACACAGATACGCAGTATTTT. Its translation is CASSLDTDTQYF. This chain uses TRBV7-2 with TRBJ2-3; no clear D. CDR3 length equals 12 residues. CDR1 and CDR2 (germline): SGHTA, FQGNSA. Between the trimmed V and J ends, which lost 1 base and 2 bases, there was a span of 1 base.

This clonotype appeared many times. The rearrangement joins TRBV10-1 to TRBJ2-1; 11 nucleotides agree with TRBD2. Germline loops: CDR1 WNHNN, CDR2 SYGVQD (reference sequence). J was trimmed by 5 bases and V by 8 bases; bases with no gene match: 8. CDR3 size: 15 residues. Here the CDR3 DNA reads TGCGCCAGCCGCGAAAAGACTAGCGGGGACAATGAGCAGTTCTTC. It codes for CASREKTSGDNEQFF.

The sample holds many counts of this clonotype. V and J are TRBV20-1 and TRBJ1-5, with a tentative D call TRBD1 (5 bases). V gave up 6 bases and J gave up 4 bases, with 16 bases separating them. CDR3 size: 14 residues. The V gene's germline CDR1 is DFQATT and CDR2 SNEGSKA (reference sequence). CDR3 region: CSAPAGGRNQPQHF. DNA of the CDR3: TGCAGTGCCCCAGCGGGGGGGAGGAATCAGCCCCAGCATTTT.

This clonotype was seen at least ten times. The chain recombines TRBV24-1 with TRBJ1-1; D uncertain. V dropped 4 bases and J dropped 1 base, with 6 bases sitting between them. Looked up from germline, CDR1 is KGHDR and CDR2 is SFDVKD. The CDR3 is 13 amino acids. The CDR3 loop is CATSDNRNTEAFF. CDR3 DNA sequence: TGTGCCACCAGTGACAACAGGAACACTGAAGCTTTCTTT.

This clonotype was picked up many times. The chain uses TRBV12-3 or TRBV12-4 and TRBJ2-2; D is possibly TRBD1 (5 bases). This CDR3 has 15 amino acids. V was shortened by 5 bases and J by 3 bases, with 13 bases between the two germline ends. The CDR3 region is CASSPSKGYTGELFF. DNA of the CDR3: TGTGCCAGCAGTCCTTCGAAGGGGTACACCGGGGAGCTGTTTTTT.